The T cell receptor beta chain described here comes from a study of shared clonotypes between healthy human individuals. Overall study context: The people who gave samples were a couple of women and a few men aged 18 to 49. Broader study findings: Across a handful of donors, naive CD4 shared 5% to 6%, naive CD8 around 3.8%, memory CD4 roughly 2.4%, memory CD8 roughly 0.37%.

Comments on this clone: What it binds is not known.

Naive CD4+ cells were CD45RA-selected; the remaining cells were memory. The CDR3 covers 13 residues. Germline lookup yields CDR1 MGHRA and CDR2 YSYEKL. Trimming took off 1 base at V and 5 bases at J, with 8 bases between the two ends. Tens of thousands of T cell genomes, or 200 ng DNA, went into the sorted-subset replicate PCRs. The assay was immunoSEQ multiplex PCR, and TCRdb's table has in-frame clones only and misses some. This table holds 2.3 million or so clones, over 90% found once. Sequenced material: naive CD4+ T cells from PBMCs. Subset given: CD45RA+ positively selected. V gene TRBV4-1 combines with J gene TRBJ1-2; no reliable D call. This sequence originates from a man aged 18-30 years in good health. Some clones in this sample may be carry-over from other donors' samples. In DNA, the CDR3 is TGCGCCAGCAGCCAAGTCCCGTTGTATGGCTACACCTTC. It yields the protein CASSQVPLYGYTF.